This T cell receptor beta chain was retrieved from a study of response to subunit inactivated influenza vaccine. This clonotype was seen a few times. Its antigen is currently unknown. MiXCR, run by TCRdb on the RT-PCR reads, gives a single entry per CDR3 protein. The table includes about 530,000 distinct CDR3 sequences, 10% to 15% detected once. Study-wide results and caveats: T cells newly recruited by each seasonal influenza vaccination are few, the authors suggested.

The clonotype originates from a middle-aged man who received an inactivated influenza vaccine. This sample comprised PBMCs from blood, obtained around seven weeks after vaccination.

CDR3: CASSYVGVDTGELFF. CDR3 sequence (DNA): TGTGCCAGCAGTTACGTGGGGGTGGACACCGGGGAGCTGTTTTTT. This chain links TRBV6-5 with TRBJ2-2; D is perhaps TRBD1 or TRBD2 (5 bases each). Per germline, CDR1 MNHEY and CDR2 SVGAGI. The CDR3 has 15 residues. The germline V and J ends were trimmed by 2 bases and 3 bases, with 10 bases remaining between them.